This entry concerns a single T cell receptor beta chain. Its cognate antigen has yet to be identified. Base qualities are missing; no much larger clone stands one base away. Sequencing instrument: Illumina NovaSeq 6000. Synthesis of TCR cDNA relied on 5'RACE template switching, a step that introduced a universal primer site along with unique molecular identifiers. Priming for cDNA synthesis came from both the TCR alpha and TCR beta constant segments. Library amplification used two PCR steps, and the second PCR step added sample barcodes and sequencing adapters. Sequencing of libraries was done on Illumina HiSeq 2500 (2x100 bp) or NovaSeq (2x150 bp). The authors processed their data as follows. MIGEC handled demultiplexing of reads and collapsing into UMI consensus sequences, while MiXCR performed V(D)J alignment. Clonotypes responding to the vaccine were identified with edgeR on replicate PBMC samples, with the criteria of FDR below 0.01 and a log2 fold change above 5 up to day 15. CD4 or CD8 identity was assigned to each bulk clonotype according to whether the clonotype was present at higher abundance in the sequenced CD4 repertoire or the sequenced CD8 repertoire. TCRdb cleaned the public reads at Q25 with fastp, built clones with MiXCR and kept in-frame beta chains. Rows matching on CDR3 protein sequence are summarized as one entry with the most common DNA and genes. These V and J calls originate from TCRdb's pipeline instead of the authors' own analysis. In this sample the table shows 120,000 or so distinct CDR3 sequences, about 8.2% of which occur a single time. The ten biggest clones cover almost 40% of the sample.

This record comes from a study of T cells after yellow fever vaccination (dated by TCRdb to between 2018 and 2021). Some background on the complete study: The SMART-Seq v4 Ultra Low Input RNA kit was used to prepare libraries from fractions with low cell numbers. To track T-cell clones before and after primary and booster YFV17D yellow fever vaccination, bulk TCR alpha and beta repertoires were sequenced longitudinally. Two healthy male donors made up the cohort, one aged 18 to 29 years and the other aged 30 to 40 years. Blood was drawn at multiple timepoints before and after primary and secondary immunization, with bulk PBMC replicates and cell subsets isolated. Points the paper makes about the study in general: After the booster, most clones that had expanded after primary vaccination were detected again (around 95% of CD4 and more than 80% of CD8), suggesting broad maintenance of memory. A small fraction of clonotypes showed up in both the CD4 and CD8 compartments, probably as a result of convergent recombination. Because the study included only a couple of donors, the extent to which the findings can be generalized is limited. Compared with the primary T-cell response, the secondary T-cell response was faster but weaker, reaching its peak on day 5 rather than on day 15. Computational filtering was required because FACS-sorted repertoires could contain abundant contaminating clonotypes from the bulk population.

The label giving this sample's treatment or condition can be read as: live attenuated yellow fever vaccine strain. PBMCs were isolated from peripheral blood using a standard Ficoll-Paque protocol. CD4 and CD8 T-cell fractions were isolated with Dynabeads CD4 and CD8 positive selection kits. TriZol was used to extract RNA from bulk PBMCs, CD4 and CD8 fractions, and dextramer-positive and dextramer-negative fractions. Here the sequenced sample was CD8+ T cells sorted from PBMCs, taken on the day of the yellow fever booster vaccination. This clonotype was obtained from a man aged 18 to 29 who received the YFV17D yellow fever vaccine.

In nucleotides, the sequence is TGTGCCAGCAGCTTTAGACCGATATCGGGCTCCTACAATGAGCAGTTCTTC. Translated, this is CASSFRPISGSYNEQFF. The chain is made from TRBV5-5 and TRBJ2-1, with no confident D gene call. The junction carries 15 bases between V and J, which are trimmed by 2 bases and 0 bases respectively. Reading the germline V gene (reference sequence) gives CDR1 SGHKS and CDR2 YYEKEE. The CDR3 spans 17 residues, from the cysteine through the phenylalanine. The entry retains the CDR3 DNA only, 51 bases that are in frame from base 1.